Listed below are T cell receptor beta chains from one sample, sequenced in a study of blood T cells in healthy people across ages. MiXCR, run by TCRdb on the 5' RACE reads, gives a single entry per CDR3 protein. The repertoire holds 780,000 or so distinct CDR3 sequences, with approximately 25% as singletons. The data also belong to a second study, concerning T cells of mothers and their children.

The sample consisted of blood. The receptors originated from a boy aged 5-17 years in good health. Both conserved end residues are part of each CDR3. D genes are given only for firm matches. For some rows the clone size is stated as once, few or many, or as a class when expanded; others skip it.

TGCAGCGTTGATAGGGAAATAGAACAAGAGACCCAGTACTTC	CSVDREIEQETQYF	TRBV29-1	TRBJ2-5	NA	NA
TGTGCCAGCAGTGGGTGGACAGGGAGGAATGAGCAGTTCTTC	CASSGWTGRNEQFF	TRBV2	TRBJ2-1	many	TRBD1
TGTGCCAGCAAAACCGGGGACATGAACACTGAAGCTTTCTTT	CASKTGDMNTEAFF	TRBV28	TRBJ1-1	few	NA
TGTGCCAGCAGTTACCGGGACAGTAGGTACATTCAGTACTTC	CASSYRDSRYIQYF	TRBV6-6	TRBJ2-4	few	TRBD1
TGTGCCAGCAGTTCCCCACAGGGGGGACTTTTTTCCCTCCACTTT	CASSSPQGGLFSLHF	TRBV27	TRBJ1-6	NA	TRBD1
TGCAGTGCTGCCGACGACATCTCCTATAATTCACCCCTCCACTTT	CSAADDISYNSPLHF	TRBV20-1	TRBJ1-6	NA	NA
TGCGCCAGCAGCACGGACCTGACAGGTTCTGACTATGGCTACACCTTC	CASSTDLTGSDYGYTF	TRBV4-3	TRBJ1-2	NA	NA
TGTGCCAGCAGCTTACTACAGGGGCTATCACCCTACGAGCAGTACTTC	CASSLLQGLSPYEQYF	TRBV7-8	TRBJ2-7	NA	TRBD1
TGCAGTGCTACCAAGGGGGAATCCTACAATGAGCAGTTCTTC	CSATKGESYNEQFF	TRBV20-1	TRBJ2-1	NA	NA
TGCGCCAGCAGCGTGGGACAGGACACCGGGGAGCTGTTTTTT	CASSVGQDTGELFF	TRBV5-1	TRBJ2-2	NA	TRBD1
TGTGCCAGCAGCTTAGGGCAGTACTATGGCTACACCTTC	CASSLGQYYGYTF	TRBV7-2	TRBJ1-2	NA	NA